This TCR beta chain was observed in a study of naive and memory T cell subsets. Study findings and constraints: A few larger clonotypes appeared in naive repertoires, especially CD8, possibly memory cells re-expressing CD45RA.

Germline loops: CDR1 SGHTA, CDR2 FQGNSA. The CDR3 loop spans 20 amino acids. The ends lost 1 base at V and 0 bases at J; junction bases unmatched: 11. For this clonotype: Its antigen remains unknown.

The beta constant-region primer was an equimolar mix of two oligonucleotides covering TRBC1 and TRBC2. The ligated cDNA underwent four PCR rounds using SP2 and nested alpha and beta constant-region primers. TCRdb re-called the UMI-ligation and nested PCR reads through MiXCR, storing one row per CDR3 protein. The sample shows over 130,000 distinct CDR3 sequences, around 21% of them seen only once. The chain carries TRBV7-2 and TRBJ2-1, with 11 nucleotides matching TRBD2. The TCR was taken from a human donor in good health. The material sequenced was naive CD8+ T cells from blood. The CDR3 DNA follows: TGTGCCAGCAGCTTAGTAGAGGGGATAGCGGGAGGGAGCTCCTACAATGAGCAGTTCTTC. This encodes CASSLVEGIAGGSSYNEQFF.